The rows below give T cell receptor beta chains drawn from one sample of a study of T cells in tuberculosis. Clones were sequenced by immunoSEQ multiplex PCR, and TCRdb holds only the in-frame ones, with some missing. The table lists 25,000 to 35,000 clones, less than 97% of them singletons. The sample comprised PBMCs. These TCRs come from a donor aged 10-35 years with latent tuberculosis or without tuberculosis infection. The CDR3 runs from the conserved cysteine through the conserved F or W. The D gene is left open where the match is weak. Not every row has a clone size; where given, it reads once, few, many or a size class.

>-|TRBJ1-2|TRBV7-8|-
CASSGARGNYGYTF
TGTGCCAGCAGCGGGGCAAGGGGGAACTATGGCTACACCTTC
>-|TRBJ2-3|TRBV5-1|TRBD2
CASSASERGGTDTQYF
TGCGCCAGCAGCGCCTCCGAGCGGGGAGGCACAGATACGCAGTATTTT
>-|TRBJ2-3|TRBV13|TRBD2
CASSLGASGGLSTDTQYF
TGTGCCAGCAGCTTAGGCGCTAGCGGGGGCCTCAGCACAGATACGCAGTATTTT
>-|TRBJ1-1|TRBV11-2|-
CASTSGLNTEAFF
TGTGCCAGCACCTCTGGGCTAAACACTGAAGCTTTCTTT
>-|TRBJ2-7|TRBV21-1|-
CASSKILNSRYEQYF
TGTGCCAGCAGCAAAATACTGAACAGCCGTTACGAGCAGTACTTC
>once|TRBJ2-7|TRBV28|-
CASTSGADPYEQYF
TGTGCCAGCACTTCTGGGGCGGACCCCTACGAGCAGTACTTC
>once|TRBJ1-1|TRBV5-8|-
CASSLSTPMNTEAFF
TGTGCCAGCAGCTTGTCAACACCCATGAACACTGAAGCTTTCTTT
>once|TRBJ1-2|TRBV7-2|-
CASSLAGSGYGYTF
TGTGCCAGCAGCTTAGCTGGGAGCGGCTATGGCTACACCTTC
>-|TRBJ1-2|TRBV29-1|-
CSTTRSGNGYTF
TGCAGCACCACCCGGTCAGGGAATGGCTACACCTTC
>-|TRBJ1-4|TRBV7-9|TRBD1
CASTERTGRDEKLFF
TGTGCCAGCACCGAGAGGACAGGGAGGGATGAAAAACTGTTTTTT
>-|TRBJ2-7|TRBV27|-
CASSRVFMNSYEQYF
TGTGCCAGCAGCCGGGTCTTCATGAACTCCTACGAGCAGTACTTC
>-|TRBJ2-7|TRBV25-1|TRBD2
CASSENQGLAGTYEQYF
TGTGCCAGCAGTGAAAACCAGGGACTAGCGGGGACATACGAGCAGTACTTC
>-|TRBJ1-1|TRBV4-1|TRBD1
CASSQVPPTGWNTEAFF
TGCGCCAGCAGCCAAGTTCCCCCGACAGGGTGGAACACTGAAGCTTTCTTT
>-|TRBJ1-5|TRBV19|-
CASTQGNQPQHF
TGTGCCAGTACCCAGGGGAATCAGCCCCAGCATTTT
>-|TRBJ2-3|TRBV5-1|-
CASSPQVTFTDTQYF
TGCGCCAGCAGCCCACAAGTAACGTTCACAGATACGCAGTATTTT
>-|TRBJ2-1|TRBV6-5|-
CASGERENNEQFF
TGTGCCAGCGGGGAAAGGGAGAACAATGAGCAGTTCTTC
>-|TRBJ1-1|TRBV29-1|-
CSVRPGNTEAFF
TGCAGCGTCAGGCCTGGGAACACTGAAGCTTTCTTT
>-|TRBJ2-5|TRBV11-2|TRBD1
CASSLSRTGPSYF
TGTGCCAGCAGCTTATCTCGGACAGGGCCATCGTACTTC
>-|TRBJ2-7|TRBV18|-
CASSVLEGPSYEQYF
TGTGCCAGCTCGGTTTTGGAGGGGCCATCCTACGAGCAGTACTTC
>-|TRBJ2-1|TRBV7-9|-
CGLDREAFF
TGTGGCTTAGACAGGGAGGCGTTCTTC
>-|TRBJ1-2|TRBV9|-
CASSAGGGDNYGYTF
TGTGCCAGCAGCGCCGGGGGAGGGGACAACTATGGCTACACCTTC
>-|TRBJ1-1|TRBV14|TRBD1
CASSRQGYSEAFF
TGTGCCAGCAGCAGACAGGGTTACTCTGAAGCTTTCTTT